This T cell receptor beta chain emerged from a study of beta chain features in type 1 diabetes. Every isolated RNA sample was fully reverse transcribed, so sequencing captured expressed TCRB transcripts. TCRdb's table, derived via immunoSEQ multiplex PCR, lists solely in-frame clones and lacks some. Here the sample spans 250,000 to 300,000 clones, around 7.3% being singletons. This clone was seen more than once but under ten times. At one end the junction does not follow the germline gene, possibly because of a read error. The CDR3 contains 16 residues. CDR1 and CDR2 from the germline V gene are SGHVS and FQNEAQ.

Source material: central memory CD4+ T cells from blood. The receptor was isolated from a young woman in good health. This chain joins TRBV7-8 and TRBJ2-6, with D uncertain. For the CDR3, the DNA is TGTGCCTGCAGCTTAGTCGGGTGGGCTGGGGCCAACGTCCTGACTTTC. Amino acids: CACSLVGWAGANVLTF.